A single sample gave rise to the 9 T cell receptor beta chains below, sequenced in a study of blood T cell repertoires in COVID-19. Assay used: immunoSEQ multiplex PCR; TCRdb lists only in-frame clones, some missing. This sample has over 100,000 clones; around 73% occur once, and the top ten carry around 9.6%. Material for sequencing was peripheral blood. The receptors here all came from a man aged 60-69 years with active or convalescent COVID-19.

This chain joins TRBV5-1 and TRBJ1-3; 8 positions agree with TRBD1. The V and J ends lost 0 bases and 0 bases, in that order; junction bases with no gene match: 5. There are 17 residues in the CDR3. Looked up from germline, CDR1 is SGHRS and CDR2 is YFSETQ. The CDR3 DNA reads TGCGCCAGCAGCTTGGCCCCGGGACAGGACTCTGGAAACACCATATATTTT. It is translated as CASSLAPGQDSGNTIYF. The full variable domain, its missing parts supplied by reference TRBV5-1 and TRBJ1-3, is KAGVTQTPRYLIKTRGQQVTLSCSPISGHRSVSWYQQTPGQGLQFLFEYFSETQRNKGNFPGRFSGRQFSNSRSEMNVSTLELGDSALYLCASSLAPGQDSGNTIYFGEGSWLTVV.

This clone showed up just a few times. V usage is TRBV28 and J usage is TRBJ2-2; D gene uncertain. The V end lost 6 bases, the J end lost 6 bases, and 11 bases lay between the germline ends. CDR1 MDHEN and CDR2 SYDVKM come from the germline V gene. CDR3 length: 13 amino acids. The CDR3 DNA sequence: TGTGCCAGCAGCCCTCTAGGAGCCGGGGAGCTGTTTTTT. Translation gives CASSPLGAGELFF. The variable domain in full, completed from reference TRBV28 and TRBJ2-2, reads DVKVTQSSRYLVKRTGEKVFLECVQDMDHENMFWYRQDPGLGLRLIYFSYDVKMKEKGDIPEGYSVSREKKERFSLILESASTNQTSMYLCASSPLGAGELFFGEGSRLTVL.

The V and J genes are TRBV5-1 and TRBJ1-4; 9 nucleotides agree with TRBD1. V shed 2 bases, J shed 8 bases, and the junction held 7 bases outside the gene matches. The CDR3 spans 15 residues. Germline V CDR1 and CDR2: SGHRS, YFSETQ. In DNA form, the CDR3 reads TGCGCCAGCAGCTTACCGGGACAGGGTACCGAAAAACTGTTTTTT. Protein sequence: CASSLPGQGTEKLFF.

This rearrangement joins TRBV5-4 to TRBJ2-7; D is perhaps TRBD1 (6 bases). The V end was cut by 3 bases, the J end by 2 bases, with 27 bases between. From germline, CDR1 is SGHNT and CDR2 YYREEE (reference sequence). CDR3 length equals 19 residues. CDR3 DNA sequence: TGTGCCAGCAGCTCTTTCCCCCCTGACAGGCACAGTCTTCCCTACGAGCAGTACGTC. This sequence encodes CASSSFPPDRHSLPYEQYV.

The chain couples TRBV5-6 to TRBJ2-3, with 7 bases identical to TRBD2. The CDR3 spans 15 residues. With V trimmed by 4 bases and J by 1 base, 6 bases remained unmatched. CDR1 is SGHDT, CDR2 YYEEEE, per germline. CDR3 coding DNA: TGTGCCAGCAGCGTCACTAGCGTCGGCACAGATACGCAGTATTTT. It specifies CASSVTSVGTDTQYF.

The sample holds a few counts of this clone. The chain has TRBV6-5 and TRBJ1-5; a possible D gene is TRBD1 (5 bases). Looked up from germline, CDR1 is MNHEY and CDR2 is SVGAGI. The V and J ends lost 5 bases and 2 bases respectively, with 7 bases between them. The CDR3 consists of 13 residues. DNA of the CDR3: TGTGCCAGCAGTCGGGGGGGCAATCAGCCCCAGCATTTT. The encoded protein is CASSRGGNQPQHF.

J is TRBJ1-5 and V is TRBV29-1; 7 nucleotides align to TRBD1. Germline CDR1 and CDR2: SQVTM and ANQGSEA. Trimming took 4 bases from V and 2 from J; bases not matched to a gene: 5. The CDR3 has 14 amino acids. The CDR3 region is CSVGSGTGNQPQHF. CDR3 in DNA: TGCAGCGTTGGCTCCGGGACAGGCAATCAGCCCCAGCATTTT. Full variable domain (rest looked up from reference TRBV29-1 and TRBJ1-5): SAVISQKPSRDICQRGTSLTIQCQVDSQVTMMFWYRQQPGQSLTLIATANQGSEATYESGFVIDKFPISRPNLTFSTLTVSNMSPEDSSIYLCSVGSGTGNQPQHFGDGTRLSIL.

The rearrangement uses TRBV18 and TRBJ2-1, with a tentative D call TRBD1 (6 bases). V was shortened by 3 bases and J by 4 bases, with 10 bases between the two germline ends. Germline CDR1 reads KGHSH; CDR2 reads LQKENI. The CDR3 is 14 residues long. The CDR3 protein is CASSPGARYNEQFF. The DNA for the CDR3 is TGTGCCAGCTCACCGGGGGCCAGGTACAATGAGCAGTTCTTC.

The chain employs TRBV6-5 and TRBJ1-1; TRBD1 might be the D (5 bases). Germline V gene data show CDR1 as MNHEY and CDR2 as SVGAGI. The V and J ends lost 2 bases and 4 bases respectively, with 8 bases between them. This CDR3 comprises 13 residues. The CDR3 DNA sequence: TGTGCCAGCAGTTACCAGGGCTCCACTGAAGCTTTCTTT. This encodes CASSYQGSTEAFF.